This TCR beta chain was captured in a study of regulatory T cells in long-lasting Graves disease. Study details: Those with persistent Graves' disease had received antithyroid drugs for over 5 years with positive TSH receptor antibodies. Whole-study results and caveats: With persistent disease, TRBV28, TRBJ1-2 and TRBJ2-5 were the favored segments. Peripheral blood was the sole material, not thyroid tissue.

A word on this clonotype: Antigen unknown. It may be a read error: a sequence one base away is much more abundant.

Regarding time point: persistent/refractory GD, antithyroid drugs over 5 years with positive TRAb. PBMC-extracted RNA yielded the TCR library. EDTA tubes received around 10 milliliters of drawn peripheral blood. CDR3-region Arm-PCR and iRepertoire HTBI primers produced the TCR beta libraries. TCRdb ran MiXCR on the multiplex PCR reads and lists one entry per CDR3 protein. The top ten hold around 30% of the sample, which has some 330,000 distinct CDR3 sequences, 20% to 25% seen once. CDR3 length: 14 amino acids. CDR1 SGHAT and CDR2 FQNNGV come from the germline V gene. The origin of this receptor is a middle-aged woman with Graves disease. The sequences come from peripheral blood mononuclear cells (PBMCs), collected when the disease was refractory, from a patient treated with antithyroid drugs. This chain links TRBV11-2 with TRBJ2-7, with no clear D. In DNA, the CDR3 is TGTGCCAGCAGCCCCAGCCCGGACCATTACGGGCAGTACTTC. This translates into CASSPSPDHYGQYF.